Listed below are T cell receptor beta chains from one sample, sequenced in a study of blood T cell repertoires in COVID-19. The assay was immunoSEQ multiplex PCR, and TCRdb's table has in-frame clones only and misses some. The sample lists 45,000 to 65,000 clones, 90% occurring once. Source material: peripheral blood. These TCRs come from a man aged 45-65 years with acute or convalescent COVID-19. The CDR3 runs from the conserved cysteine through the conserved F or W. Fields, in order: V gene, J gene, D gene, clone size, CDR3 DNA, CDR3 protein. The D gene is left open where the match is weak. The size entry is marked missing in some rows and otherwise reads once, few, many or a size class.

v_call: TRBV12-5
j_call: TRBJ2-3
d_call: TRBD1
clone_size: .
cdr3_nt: TGTGCTAGTGGTTCAACCGTCCAACCGGGACAGGATACGCAGTATTTT
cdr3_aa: CASGSTVQPGQDTQYF

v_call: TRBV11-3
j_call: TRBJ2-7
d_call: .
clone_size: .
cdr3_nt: TGTGCCAGCAGCTCCGGGACTGGTTCGTACGAGCAGTACTTC
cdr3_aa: CASSSGTGSYEQYF

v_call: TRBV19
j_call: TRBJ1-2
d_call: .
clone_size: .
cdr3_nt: TGTGCCAGTAGTAAAACCCCAACGACTGGGTTCTATGGCTACACCTTC
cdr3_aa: CASSKTPTTGFYGYTF

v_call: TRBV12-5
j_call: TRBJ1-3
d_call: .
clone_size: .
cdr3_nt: TGTGCTAGTGGTTCGGCACAGGTCTCTGGAAACACCATATATTTT
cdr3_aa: CASGSAQVSGNTIYF

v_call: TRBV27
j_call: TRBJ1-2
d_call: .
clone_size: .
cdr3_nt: TGTGCCAGCGCCCGAGGAGGGACCCCCTATGGCTACACCTTC
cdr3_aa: CASARGGTPYGYTF

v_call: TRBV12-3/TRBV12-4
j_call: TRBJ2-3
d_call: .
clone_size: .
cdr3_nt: TGTGCCAGCAGAGCGTACGCAGATACGCAGTATTTT
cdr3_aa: CASRAYADTQYF

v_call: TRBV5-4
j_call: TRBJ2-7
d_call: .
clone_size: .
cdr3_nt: TGTGCCAGCAGCTTGGACAGGGTAATCGAGGAGCAGTACTTC
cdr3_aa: CASSLDRVIEEQYF

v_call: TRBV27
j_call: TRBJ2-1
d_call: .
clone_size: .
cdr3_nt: TGTGCCAGCAGCGTCCCAGGGGATGAGCAGTTCTTC
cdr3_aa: CASSVPGDEQFF

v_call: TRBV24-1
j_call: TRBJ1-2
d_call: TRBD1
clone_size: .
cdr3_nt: TGTGCCACCAGTGATCCTGCGACAGGGGGCTCCTATGGCTACACCTTC
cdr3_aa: CATSDPATGGSYGYTF

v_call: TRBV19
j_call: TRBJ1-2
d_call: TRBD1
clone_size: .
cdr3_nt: TGTGCCAGTAGTAGCAGGGGGGTGAACTATGGCTACACCTTC
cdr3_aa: CASSSRGVNYGYTF

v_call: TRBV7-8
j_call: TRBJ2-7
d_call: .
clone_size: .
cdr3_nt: TGTGCCAGCAGCTTACAGGGGGGTTCTGTCTACGAGCAGTACTTC
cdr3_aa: CASSLQGGSVYEQYF

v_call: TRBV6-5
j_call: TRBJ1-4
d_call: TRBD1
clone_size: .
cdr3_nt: TGTGCCAGCAGAAAACAGGGGGCAGGCGAAAAACTGTTTTTT
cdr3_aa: CASRKQGAGEKLFF

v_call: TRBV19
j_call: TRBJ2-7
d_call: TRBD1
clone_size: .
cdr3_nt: TGTGCCAGTAGGGGCAGGGGGTGGCACGAGCAGTACTTC
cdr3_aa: CASRGRGWHEQYF

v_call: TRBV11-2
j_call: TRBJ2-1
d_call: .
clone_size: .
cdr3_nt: TGTGCCAGCAGCTTAGTGCCCTCAGGGGAGCAGTTCTTC
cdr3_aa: CASSLVPSGEQFF

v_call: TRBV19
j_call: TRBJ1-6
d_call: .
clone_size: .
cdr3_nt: TGTGCCAGTAGTATATCAGCAGGGTCTAATTCACCCCTCCACTTT
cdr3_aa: CASSISAGSNSPLHF

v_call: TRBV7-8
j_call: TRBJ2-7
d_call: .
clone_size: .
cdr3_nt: TGTGCCAGCTACCCGACGAGAGGGGGCGAGCAGTACTTC
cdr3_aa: CASYPTRGGEQYF

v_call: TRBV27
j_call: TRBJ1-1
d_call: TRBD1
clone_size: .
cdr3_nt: TGTGCCAGCAGTTACCGACAGGGGGCAGGGATGAACACTGAAGCTTTCTTT
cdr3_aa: CASSYRQGAGMNTEAFF

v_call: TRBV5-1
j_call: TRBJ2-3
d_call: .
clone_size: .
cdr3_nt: TGCGCCAGCAGAGAGCCTCCAACAGATACGCAGTATTTT
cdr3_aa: CASREPPTDTQYF

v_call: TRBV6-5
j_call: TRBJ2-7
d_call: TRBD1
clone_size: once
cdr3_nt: TGTGCCACTGGCCGGGACAGCTCCTACGAGCAGTACTTC
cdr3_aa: CATGRDSSYEQYF

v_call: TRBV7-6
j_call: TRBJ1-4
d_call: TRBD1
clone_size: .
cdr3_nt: TGTGCCAGCAGCTCGAACAGGGGGGGCTTTGGCGAAAAACTGTTTTTT
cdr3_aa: CASSSNRGGFGEKLFF

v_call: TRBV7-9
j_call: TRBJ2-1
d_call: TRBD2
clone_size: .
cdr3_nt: TGTGCCAGCAACACCGGGACTATGAACAATGAGCAGTTCTTC
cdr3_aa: CASNTGTMNNEQFF

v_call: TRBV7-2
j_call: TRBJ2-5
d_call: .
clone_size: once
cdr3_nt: TGTGCCAGCAGCCCTGAGAGGACAAGGCCGAAAGAGACCCAGTACTTC
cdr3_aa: CASSPERTRPKETQYF

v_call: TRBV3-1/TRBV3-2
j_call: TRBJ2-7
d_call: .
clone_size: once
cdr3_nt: TGTGCCAGCAGCCCAGGGTATGGCTACGAGCAGTACTTC
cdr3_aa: CASSPGYGYEQYF

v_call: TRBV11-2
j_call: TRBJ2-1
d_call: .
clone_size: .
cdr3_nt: TGTGCCAGCAGCTTAGCCCGTAGCGAACGGCGCAATGAGCAGTTCTTC
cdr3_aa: CASSLARSERRNEQFF

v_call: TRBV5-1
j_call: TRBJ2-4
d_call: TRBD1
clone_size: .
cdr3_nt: TGCGCCAGCAGCCGTGGGGCTGGACAGGGGACACCGCTAGCCAAAAACATTCAGTACTTC
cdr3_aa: CASSRGAGQGTPLAKNIQYF

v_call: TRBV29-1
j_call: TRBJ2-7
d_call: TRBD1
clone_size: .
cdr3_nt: TGCAGCGCCGCCCCAGGGGGCCGGTCCTACGAGCAGTACTTC
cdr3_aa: CSAAPGGRSYEQYF

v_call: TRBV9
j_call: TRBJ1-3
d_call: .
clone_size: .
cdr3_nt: TGTGCCAGCAGCGCCGGGGTTGTGTCTGGAAACACCATATATTTT
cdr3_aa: CASSAGVVSGNTIYF

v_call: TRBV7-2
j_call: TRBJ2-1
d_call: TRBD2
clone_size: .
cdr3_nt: TGTGCCAGCAGCTTAACGACCCAAGCGGGGGTCTACAATGAGCAGTTCTTC
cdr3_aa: CASSLTTQAGVYNEQFF

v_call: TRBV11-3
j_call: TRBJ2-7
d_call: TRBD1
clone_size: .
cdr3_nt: TGTGCCAGCAGCTTAGCGGACAGGGTCCACGAGCAGTACTTC
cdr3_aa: CASSLADRVHEQYF

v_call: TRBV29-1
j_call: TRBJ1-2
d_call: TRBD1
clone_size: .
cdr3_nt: TGCAGCGTAGACAGGGGAGGCTACACCTTC
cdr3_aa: CSVDRGGYTF

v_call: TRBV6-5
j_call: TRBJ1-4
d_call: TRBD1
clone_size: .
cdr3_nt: TGTGCCAGCAGTTACTCGTTGGGACAGGGTGGAGAAAAACTGTTTTTT
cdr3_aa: CASSYSLGQGGEKLFF

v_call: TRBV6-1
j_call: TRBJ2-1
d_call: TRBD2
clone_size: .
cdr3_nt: TGTGCCAGCAGCGAAGGCGGGGGGTCGGATGAGCAGTTCTTC
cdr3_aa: CASSEGGGSDEQFF

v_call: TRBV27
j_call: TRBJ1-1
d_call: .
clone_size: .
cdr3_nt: TGTGCCAGCGGTGTTAAGGGGTACACTGAAGCTTTCTTT
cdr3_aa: CASGVKGYTEAFF

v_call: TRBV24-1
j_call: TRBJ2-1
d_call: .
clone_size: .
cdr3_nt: TGTGCCACCAGCGGGAGCTCCTACAATGAGCAGTTCTTC
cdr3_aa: CATSGSSYNEQFF

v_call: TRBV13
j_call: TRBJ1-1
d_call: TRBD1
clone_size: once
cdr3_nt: TGTGCCAGCAGCTTGAGGACAGGCACCATGAACACTGAAGCTTTCTTT
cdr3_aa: CASSLRTGTMNTEAFF

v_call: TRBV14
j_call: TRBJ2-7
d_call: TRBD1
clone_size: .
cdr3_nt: TGTGCCAGCAGCGGATGGACAGGGCACAGCTACGAGCAGTACTTC
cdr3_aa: CASSGWTGHSYEQYF

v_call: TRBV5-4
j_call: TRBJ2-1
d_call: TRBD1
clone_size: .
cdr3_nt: TGTGCCAGCAGCCGACCGGGACAGGGTTTTTTGAATGAGCAGTTCTTC
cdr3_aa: CASSRPGQGFLNEQFF

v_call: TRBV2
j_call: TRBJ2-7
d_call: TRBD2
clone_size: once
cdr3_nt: TGTGCCAGCAGTGTGGCGGGAGTGGGCGAGCAGTACTTC
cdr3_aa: CASSVAGVGEQYF

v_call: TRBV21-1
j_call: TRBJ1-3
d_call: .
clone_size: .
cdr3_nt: TGTGCCAGCAGCAAAGCGTATTGGCGGGTCTCTGGAAACACCATATATTTT
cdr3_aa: CASSKAYWRVSGNTIYF

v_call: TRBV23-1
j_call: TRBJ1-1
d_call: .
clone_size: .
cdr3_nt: TGCGCCAGCAGTCAATTAGAGGGCGGGACTGAAGCTTTCTTT
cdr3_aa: CASSQLEGGTEAFF

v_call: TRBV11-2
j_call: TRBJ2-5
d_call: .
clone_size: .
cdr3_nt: TGTGCCAGCAGCCACCATATAGTTAAACAAGAGACCCAGTACTTC
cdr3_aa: CASSHHIVKQETQYF

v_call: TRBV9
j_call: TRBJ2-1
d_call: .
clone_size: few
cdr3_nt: TGTGCCAGCAGCGCATCAGCCGGGACAAATGAGCAGTTCTTC
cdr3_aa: CASSASAGTNEQFF

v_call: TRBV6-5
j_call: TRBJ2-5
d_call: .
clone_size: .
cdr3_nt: TGTGCCAGCAGCTCCGGAGGAGCGGGTCAAGAGACCCAGTACTTC
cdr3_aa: CASSSGGAGQETQYF

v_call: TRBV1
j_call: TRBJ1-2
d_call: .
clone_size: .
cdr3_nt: TGCACCAGCAGCCAAGTGGCAGGGGCCAACTATGGCTACACCTTC
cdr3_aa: CTSSQVAGANYGYTF

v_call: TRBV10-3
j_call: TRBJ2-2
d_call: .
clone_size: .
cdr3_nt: TGTGCCATCAGCGACGGAGGAGCGAACACCGGGGAGCTGTTTTTT
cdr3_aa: CAISDGGANTGELFF